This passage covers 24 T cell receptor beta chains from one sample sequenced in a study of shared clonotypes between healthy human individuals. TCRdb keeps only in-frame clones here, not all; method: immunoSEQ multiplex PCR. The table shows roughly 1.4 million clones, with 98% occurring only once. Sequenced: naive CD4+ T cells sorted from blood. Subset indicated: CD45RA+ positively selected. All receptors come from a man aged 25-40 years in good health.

CDR3 loop: CASSETSGSQETQYF. CDR3 in DNA: TGCGCCAGCAGTGAAACTAGCGGGAGCCAAGAGACCCAGTACTTC. The chain combines TRBV10-2 with TRBJ2-5, with TRBD2 identical over 11 bases. The V segment lost 3 bases and the J segment 1 base; nucleotides outside the gene matches: 1. Per germline, CDR1 WSHSY and CDR2 SAAADI. The CDR3 runs to 15 residues.

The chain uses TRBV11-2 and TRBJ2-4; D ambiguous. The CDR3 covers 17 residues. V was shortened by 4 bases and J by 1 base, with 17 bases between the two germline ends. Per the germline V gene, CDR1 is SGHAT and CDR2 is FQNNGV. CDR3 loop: CASSSLHITGAKNIQYF. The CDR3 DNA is TGTGCCAGCAGCTCACTTCATATAACTGGGGCCAAAAACATTCAGTACTTC.

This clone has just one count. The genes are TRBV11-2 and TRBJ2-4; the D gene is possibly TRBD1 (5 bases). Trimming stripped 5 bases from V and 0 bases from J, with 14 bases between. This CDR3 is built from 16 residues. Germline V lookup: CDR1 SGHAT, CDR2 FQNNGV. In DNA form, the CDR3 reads TGTGCCAGCAGCCCCCGACAGAACCTAGCCAAAAACATTCAGTACTTC. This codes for CASSPRQNLAKNIQYF.

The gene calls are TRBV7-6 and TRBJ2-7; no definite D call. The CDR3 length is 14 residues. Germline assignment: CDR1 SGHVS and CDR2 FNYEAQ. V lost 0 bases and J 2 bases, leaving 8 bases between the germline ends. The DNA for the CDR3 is TGTGCCAGCAGCTTAGCCCCGGTGGCCTACGAGCAGTACTTC. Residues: CASSLAPVAYEQYF.

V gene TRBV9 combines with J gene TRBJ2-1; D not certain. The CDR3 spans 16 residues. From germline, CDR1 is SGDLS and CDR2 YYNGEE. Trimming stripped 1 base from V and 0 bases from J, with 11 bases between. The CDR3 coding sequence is TGTGCCAGCAGCGTACGGCGCGAGAGCTCCTACAATGAGCAGTTCTTC. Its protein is CASSVRRESSYNEQFF.

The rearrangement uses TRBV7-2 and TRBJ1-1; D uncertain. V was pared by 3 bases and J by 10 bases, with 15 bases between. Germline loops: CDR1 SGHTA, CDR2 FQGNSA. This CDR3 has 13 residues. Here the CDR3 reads CASSFTRPGPAFF. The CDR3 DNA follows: TGTGCCAGCAGCTTTACTCGCCCAGGACCAGCTTTCTTT.

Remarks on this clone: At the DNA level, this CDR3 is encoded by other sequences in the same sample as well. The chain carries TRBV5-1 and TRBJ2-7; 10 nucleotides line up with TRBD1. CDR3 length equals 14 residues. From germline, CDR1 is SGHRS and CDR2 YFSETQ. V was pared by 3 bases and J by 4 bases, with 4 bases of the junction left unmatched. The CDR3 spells CASSWGTGDYEQYF. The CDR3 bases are TGCGCCAGCAGCTGGGGGACAGGGGATTACGAGCAGTACTTC.

CDR3 protein: CATSTGTGLNTEAFF. CDR3 DNA: TGTGCCACCAGTACCGGGACAGGACTGAACACTGAAGCTTTCTTT. This chain links TRBV15 with TRBJ1-1, with 8 bases fitting TRBD1. Germline V lookup: CDR1 LNHNV, CDR2 YYDKDF (reference sequence). After removal of 6 bases from V and 0 bases from J, the junction contained 6 bases not matched to a gene. This CDR3 has 15 residues.

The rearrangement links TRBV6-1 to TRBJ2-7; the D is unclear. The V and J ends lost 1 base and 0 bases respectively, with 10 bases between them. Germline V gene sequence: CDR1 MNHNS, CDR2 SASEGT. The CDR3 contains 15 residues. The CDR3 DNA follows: TGTGCCAGCAGTGAAGGGGAAGGGTCCTCCTACGAGCAGTACTTC. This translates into CASSEGEGSSYEQYF.

The CDR3 nucleotides read TGTGCCAGCAGTGGGCGGGAGACTCAGTTCTTC. Translating it yields CASSGRETQFF. The rearrangement joins TRBV2 to TRBJ2-1; the match to TRBD2 covers 7 bases. Germline values: CDR1 SNHLY, CDR2 FYNNEI. The CDR3 is 11 residues long. The V segment lost 4 bases and the J segment 13 bases; nucleotides outside the gene matches: 4.

CDR3 in amino acids: CASSKREASYEQYF. Here the CDR3 DNA reads TGTGCCAGCAGCAAGCGGGAGGCGTCCTACGAGCAGTACTTC. The rearrangement uses TRBV9 and TRBJ2-7, with TRBD2 identical over 9 bases. CDR3 length: 14 residues. CDR1 SGDLS and CDR2 YYNGEE come from the germline V gene. J lost 1 base, V lost 4 bases, and 3 bases had no gene match.

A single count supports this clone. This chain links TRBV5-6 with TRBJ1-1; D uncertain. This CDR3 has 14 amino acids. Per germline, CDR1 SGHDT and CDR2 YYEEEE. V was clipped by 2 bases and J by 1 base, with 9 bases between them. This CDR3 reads CASSLPPKNTEAFF. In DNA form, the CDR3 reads TGTGCCAGCAGCTTACCCCCCAAGAACACTGAAGCTTTCTTT.

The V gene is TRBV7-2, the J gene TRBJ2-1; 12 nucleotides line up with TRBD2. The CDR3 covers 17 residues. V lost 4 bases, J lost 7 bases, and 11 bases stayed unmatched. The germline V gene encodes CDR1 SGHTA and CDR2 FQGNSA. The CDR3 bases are TGTGCCAGCAGCTCACTCGCCCTAGCGGGGGGGTGGAATGAGCAGTTCTTC. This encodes CASSSLALAGGWNEQFF.

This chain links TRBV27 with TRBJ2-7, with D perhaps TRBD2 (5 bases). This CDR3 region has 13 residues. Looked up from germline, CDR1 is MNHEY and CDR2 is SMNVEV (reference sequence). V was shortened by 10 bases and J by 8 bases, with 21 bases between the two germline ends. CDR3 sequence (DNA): TGTGCCACCGGCCTTAATCGGGGTCTCCAGCAGTACTTC. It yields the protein CATGLNRGLQQYF.

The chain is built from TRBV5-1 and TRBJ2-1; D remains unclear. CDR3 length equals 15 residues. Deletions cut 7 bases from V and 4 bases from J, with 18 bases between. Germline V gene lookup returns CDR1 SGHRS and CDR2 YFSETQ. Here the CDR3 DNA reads TGCGCCAGCGCACTTGGAGCTGGGCGGTACAATGAGCAGTTCTTC. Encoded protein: CASALGAGRYNEQFF.

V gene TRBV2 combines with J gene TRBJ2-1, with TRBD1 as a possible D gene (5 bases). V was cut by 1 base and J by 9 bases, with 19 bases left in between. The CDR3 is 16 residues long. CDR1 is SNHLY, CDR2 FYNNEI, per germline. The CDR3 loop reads CASSEVEAGLLGEQFF. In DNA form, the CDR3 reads TGTGCCAGCAGTGAAGTAGAGGCAGGGTTACTCGGTGAGCAGTTCTTC.

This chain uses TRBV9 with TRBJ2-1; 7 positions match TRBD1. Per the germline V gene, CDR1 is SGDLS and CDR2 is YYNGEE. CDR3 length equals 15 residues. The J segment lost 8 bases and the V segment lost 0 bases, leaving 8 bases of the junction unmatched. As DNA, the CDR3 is TGTGCCAGCAGCGTAGCTAGGCACAGGGGCGATGAGCAGTTCTTC. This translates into CASSVARHRGDEQFF.

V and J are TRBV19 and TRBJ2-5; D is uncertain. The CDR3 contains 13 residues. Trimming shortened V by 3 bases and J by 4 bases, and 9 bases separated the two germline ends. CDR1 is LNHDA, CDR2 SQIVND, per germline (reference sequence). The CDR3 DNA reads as TGTGCCAGTAGTATTTCTTCGGGAGAGACCCAGTACTTC. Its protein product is CASSISSGETQYF.

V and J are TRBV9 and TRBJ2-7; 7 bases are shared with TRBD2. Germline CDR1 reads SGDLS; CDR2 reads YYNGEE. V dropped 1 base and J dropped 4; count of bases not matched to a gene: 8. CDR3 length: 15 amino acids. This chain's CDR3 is CASSVSAGERYEQYF. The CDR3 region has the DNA TGTGCCAGCAGCGTATCTGCGGGAGAAAGGTACGAGCAGTACTTC.

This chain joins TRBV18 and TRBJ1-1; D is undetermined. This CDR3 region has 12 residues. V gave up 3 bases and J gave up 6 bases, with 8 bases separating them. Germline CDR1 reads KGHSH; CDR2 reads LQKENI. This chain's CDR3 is CASSPGGSEAFF. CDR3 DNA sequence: TGTGCCAGCTCACCGGGCGGTTCTGAAGCTTTCTTT.

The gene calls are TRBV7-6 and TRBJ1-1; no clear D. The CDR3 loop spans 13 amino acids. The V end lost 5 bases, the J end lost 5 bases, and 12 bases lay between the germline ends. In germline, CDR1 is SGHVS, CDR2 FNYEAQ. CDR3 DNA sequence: TGTGCCAGCAGCAAGGAGGGAGGGACTGAAGCTTTCTTT. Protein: CASSKEGGTEAFF.

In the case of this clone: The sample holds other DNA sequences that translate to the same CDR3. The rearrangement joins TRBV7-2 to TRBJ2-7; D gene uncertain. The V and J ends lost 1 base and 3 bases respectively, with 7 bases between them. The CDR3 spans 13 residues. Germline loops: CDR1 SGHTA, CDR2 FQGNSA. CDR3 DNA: TGTGCCAGCAGCTTAGGCCGAAACTACGAGCAGTACTTC. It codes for CASSLGRNYEQYF.

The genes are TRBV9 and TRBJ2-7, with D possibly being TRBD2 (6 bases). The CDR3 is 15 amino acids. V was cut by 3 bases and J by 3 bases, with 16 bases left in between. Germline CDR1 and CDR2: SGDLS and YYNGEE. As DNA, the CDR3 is TGTGCCAGCAGCGCCGGACCTAGCGCCTTCTACGAGCAGTACTTC. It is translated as CASSAGPSAFYEQYF.

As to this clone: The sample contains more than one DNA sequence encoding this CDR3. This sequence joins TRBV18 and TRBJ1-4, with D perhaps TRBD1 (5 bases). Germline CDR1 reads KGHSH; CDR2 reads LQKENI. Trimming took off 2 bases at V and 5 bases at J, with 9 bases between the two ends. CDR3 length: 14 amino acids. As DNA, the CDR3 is TGTGCCAGCTCACCAGTAAGGGACAATGAAAAACTGTTTTTT. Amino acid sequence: CASSPVRDNEKLFF.